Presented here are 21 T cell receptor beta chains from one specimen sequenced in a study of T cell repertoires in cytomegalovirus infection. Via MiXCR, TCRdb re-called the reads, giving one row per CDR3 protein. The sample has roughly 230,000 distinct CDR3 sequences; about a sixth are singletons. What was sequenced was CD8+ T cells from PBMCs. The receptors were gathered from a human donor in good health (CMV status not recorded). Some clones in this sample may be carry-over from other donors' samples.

The CDR3 nucleotides read TGTGCCAGCAGCCCATTGGGACAGGTGATCTACGAGCAGTACTTC. It is translated as CASSPLGQVIYEQYF. The chain employs TRBV6-1 and TRBJ2-7, with TRBD1 matching 8 bases. Germline V gives CDR1 MNHNS, CDR2 SASEGT. The CDR3 loop spans 15 amino acids. The V gene end was trimmed by 6 bases and the J gene end by 3 bases; junction bases not matched to a gene: 10.

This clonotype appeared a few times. For the CDR3, the DNA is TGCAGTGCTAGATCCCCGTGGGACAGGAATCCCTACGAGCAGTACTTC. Translation: CSARSPWDRNPYEQYF. V gene TRBV20-1 combines with J gene TRBJ2-7; 8 bases agree with TRBD1. CDR1 is DFQATT, CDR2 SNEGSKA, per germline (reference sequence). The CDR3 sequence is 16 residues long. J was trimmed by 2 bases and V by 2 bases; bases with no gene match: 11.

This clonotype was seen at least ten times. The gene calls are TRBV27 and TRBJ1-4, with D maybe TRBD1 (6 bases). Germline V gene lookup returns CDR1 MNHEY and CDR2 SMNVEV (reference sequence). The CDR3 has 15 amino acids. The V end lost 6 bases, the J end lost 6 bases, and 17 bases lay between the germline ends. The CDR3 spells CASSQLRGGDEKLFF. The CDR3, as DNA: TGTGCCAGCAGCCAACTCAGGGGTGGGGATGAAAAACTGTTTTTT. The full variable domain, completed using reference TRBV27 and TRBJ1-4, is EAQVTQNPRYLITVTGKKLTVTCSQNMNHEYMSWYRQDPGLGLRQIYYSMNVEVTDKGDVPEGYKVSRKEKRNFPLILESPSPNQTSLYFCASSQLRGGDEKLFFGSGTQLSVL.

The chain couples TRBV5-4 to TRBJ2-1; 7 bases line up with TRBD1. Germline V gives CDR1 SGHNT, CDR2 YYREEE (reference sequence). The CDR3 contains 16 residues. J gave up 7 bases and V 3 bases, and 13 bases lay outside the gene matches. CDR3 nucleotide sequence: TGTGCCAGCAGCTCCCCGACAGGGCAAACTACGAATGAGCAGTTCTTC. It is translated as CASSSPTGQTTNEQFF.

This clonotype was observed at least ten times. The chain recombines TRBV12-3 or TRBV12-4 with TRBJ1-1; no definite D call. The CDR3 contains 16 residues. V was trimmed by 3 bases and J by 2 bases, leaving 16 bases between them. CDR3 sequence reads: CASSFFIPRTNTEAFF. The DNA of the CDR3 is TGTGCCAGCAGTTTTTTTATTCCAAGGACTAACACTGAAGCTTTCTTT.

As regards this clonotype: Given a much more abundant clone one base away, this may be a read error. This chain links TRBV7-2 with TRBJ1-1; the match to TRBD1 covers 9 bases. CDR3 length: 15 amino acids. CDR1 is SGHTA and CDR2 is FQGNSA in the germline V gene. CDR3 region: CASSPRTGVNTEGFF. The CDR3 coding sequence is TGTGCCAGCAGCCCCCGGACAGGGGTTAACACTGAAGGTTTCTTT.

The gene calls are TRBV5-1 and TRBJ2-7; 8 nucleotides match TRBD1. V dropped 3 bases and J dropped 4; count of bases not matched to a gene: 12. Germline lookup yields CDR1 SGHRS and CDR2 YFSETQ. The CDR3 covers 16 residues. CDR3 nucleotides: TGCGCCAGCAGCTCCGGGACCGGCAGGGGGCAGTACGAGCAGTACTTC. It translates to CASSSGTGRGQYEQYF.

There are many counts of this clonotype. CDR3 in amino acids: CASSLVQGPRGGYTF. CDR3 in DNA: TGTGCCAGCAGCTTAGTTCAGGGGCCGCGCGGGGGCTACACCTTC. This chain links TRBV7-8 with TRBJ1-2; a possible D gene is TRBD1 (6 bases). The CDR3 loop spans 15 amino acids. CDR1 and CDR2 from the germline V gene are SGHVS and FQNEAQ. V was cut by 1 base and J by 8 bases, with 17 bases left in between.

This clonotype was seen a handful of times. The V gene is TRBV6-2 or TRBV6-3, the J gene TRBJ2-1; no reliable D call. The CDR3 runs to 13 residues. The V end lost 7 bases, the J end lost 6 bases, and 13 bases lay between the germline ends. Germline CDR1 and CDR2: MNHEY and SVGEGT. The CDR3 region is CASNVGRFNEQFF. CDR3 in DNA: TGTGCCAGCAACGTGGGCCGATTCAATGAGCAGTTCTTC.

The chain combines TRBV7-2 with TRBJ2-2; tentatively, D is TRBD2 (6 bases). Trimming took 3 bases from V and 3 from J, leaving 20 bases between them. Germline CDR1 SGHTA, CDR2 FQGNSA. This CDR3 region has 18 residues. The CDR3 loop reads CASSLDRDFPRDTGELFF. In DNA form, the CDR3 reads TGTGCCAGCAGCTTGGACCGGGACTTCCCAAGGGACACCGGGGAGCTGTTTTTT. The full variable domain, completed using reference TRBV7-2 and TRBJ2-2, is GAGVSQSPSNKVTEKGKDVELRCDPISGHTALYWYRQSLGQGLEFLIYFQGNSAPDKSGLPSDRFSAERTGGSVSTLTIQRTQQEDSAVYLCASSLDRDFPRDTGELFFGEGSRLTVL.

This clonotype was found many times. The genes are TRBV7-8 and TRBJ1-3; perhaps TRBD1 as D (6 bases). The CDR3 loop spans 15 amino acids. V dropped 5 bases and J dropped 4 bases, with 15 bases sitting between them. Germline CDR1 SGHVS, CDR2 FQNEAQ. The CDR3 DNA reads TGTGCCAGCAGCCTTCGGGGGGCCTTGGGAAACACCATATATTTT. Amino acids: CASSLRGALGNTIYF.

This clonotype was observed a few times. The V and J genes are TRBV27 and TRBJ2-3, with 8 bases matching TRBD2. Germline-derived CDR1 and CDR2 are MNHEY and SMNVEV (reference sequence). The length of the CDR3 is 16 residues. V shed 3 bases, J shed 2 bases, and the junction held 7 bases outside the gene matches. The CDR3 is CASSFVAGRVTDTQYF. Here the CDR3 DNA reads TGTGCCAGCAGTTTTGTAGCGGGGAGGGTCACAGATACGCAGTATTTT.

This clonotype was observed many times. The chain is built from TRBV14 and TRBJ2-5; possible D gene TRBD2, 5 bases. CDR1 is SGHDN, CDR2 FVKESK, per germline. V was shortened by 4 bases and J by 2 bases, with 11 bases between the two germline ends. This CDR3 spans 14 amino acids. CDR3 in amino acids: CASSRASYQETQYF. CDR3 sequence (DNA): TGTGCCAGCAGCCGGGCTAGCTATCAAGAGACCCAGTACTTC. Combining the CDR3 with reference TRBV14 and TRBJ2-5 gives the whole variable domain EAGVTQFPSHSVIEKGQTVTLRCDPISGHDNLYWYRRVMGKEIKFLLHFVKESKQDESGMPNNRFLAERTGGTYSTLKVQPAELEDSGVYFCASSRASYQETQYFGPGTRLLVL.

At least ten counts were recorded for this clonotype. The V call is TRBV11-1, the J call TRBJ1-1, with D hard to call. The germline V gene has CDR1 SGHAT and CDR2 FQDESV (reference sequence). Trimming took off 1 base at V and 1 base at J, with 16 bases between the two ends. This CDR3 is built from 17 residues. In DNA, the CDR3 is TGTGCCAGCAGCTTAGTCCGTTCAACAGAAGAGAACACTGAAGCTTTCTTT. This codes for CASSLVRSTEENTEAFF.

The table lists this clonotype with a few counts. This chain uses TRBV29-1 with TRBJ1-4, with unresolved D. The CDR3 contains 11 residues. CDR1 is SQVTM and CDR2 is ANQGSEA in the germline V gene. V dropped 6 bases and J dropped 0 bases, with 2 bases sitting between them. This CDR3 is CSVSTNEKLFF. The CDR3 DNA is TGCAGCGTGTCAACTAATGAAAAACTGTTTTTT.

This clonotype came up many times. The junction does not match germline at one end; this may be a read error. CDR3 residues: CASRTGHTEAFF. The CDR3 DNA reads TGTGCCAGCAGGACGGGACACACCGAAGCTTTCTTT. This chain links TRBV12-3 or TRBV12-4 with TRBJ1-1, with a weak D call TRBD1 (6 bases). The CDR3 contains 12 residues.

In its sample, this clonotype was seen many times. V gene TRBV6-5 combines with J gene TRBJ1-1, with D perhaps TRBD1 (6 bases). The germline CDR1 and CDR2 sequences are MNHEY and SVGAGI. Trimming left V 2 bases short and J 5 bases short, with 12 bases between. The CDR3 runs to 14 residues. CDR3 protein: CASSYSRGGTEAFF. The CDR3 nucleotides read TGTGCCAGCAGTTACAGCAGGGGAGGAACTGAAGCTTTCTTT.

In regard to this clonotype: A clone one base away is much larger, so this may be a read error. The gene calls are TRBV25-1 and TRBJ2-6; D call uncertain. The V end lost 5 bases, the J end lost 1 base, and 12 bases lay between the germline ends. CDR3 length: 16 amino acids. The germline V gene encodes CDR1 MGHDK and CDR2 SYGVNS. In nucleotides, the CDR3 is TGTGCCAGCAGTTCAGAAGAACATTCTGGGGCCAACGTCCTGACTTTC. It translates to CASSSEEHSGANVLTF.

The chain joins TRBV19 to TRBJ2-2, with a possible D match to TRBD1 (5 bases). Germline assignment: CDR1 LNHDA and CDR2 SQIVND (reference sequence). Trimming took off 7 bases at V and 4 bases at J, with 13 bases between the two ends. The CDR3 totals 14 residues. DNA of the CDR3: TGTGCCAGTACCATAGGGCAGGGCACCGGGGAGCTGTTTTTT. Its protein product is CASTIGQGTGELFF.

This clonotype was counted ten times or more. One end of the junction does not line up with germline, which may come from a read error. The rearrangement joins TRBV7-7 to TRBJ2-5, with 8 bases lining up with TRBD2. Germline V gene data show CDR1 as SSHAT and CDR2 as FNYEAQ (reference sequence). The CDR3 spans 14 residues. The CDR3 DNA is TGTGCTAGCAGCCCCGGGGGGGTACCAGAGACCCAGTACTTC. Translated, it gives CASSPGGVPETQYF. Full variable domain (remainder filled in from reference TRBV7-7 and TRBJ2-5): GAGVSQSPRYKVTKRGQDVTLRCDPISSHATLYWYQQALGQGPEFLTYFNYEAQPDKSGLPSDRFSAERPEGSISTLTIQRTEQRDSAMYRCASSPGGVPETQYFGPGTRLLVL.

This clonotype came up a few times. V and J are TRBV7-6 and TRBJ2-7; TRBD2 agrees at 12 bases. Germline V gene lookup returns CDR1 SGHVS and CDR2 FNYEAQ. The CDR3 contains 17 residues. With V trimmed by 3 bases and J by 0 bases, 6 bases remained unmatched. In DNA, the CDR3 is TGTGCCAGCAGCTTGGAGACTAGCGGGGGTAGCTCCTACGAGCAGTACTTC. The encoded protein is CASSLETSGGSSYEQYF. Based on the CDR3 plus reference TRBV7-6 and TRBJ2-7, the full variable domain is GAGVSQSPRYKVTKRGQDVALRCDPISGHVSLYWYRQALGQGPEFLTYFNYEAQQDKSGLPNDRFSAERPEGSISTLTIQRTEQRDSAMYRCASSLETSGGSSYEQYFGPGTRLTVT.